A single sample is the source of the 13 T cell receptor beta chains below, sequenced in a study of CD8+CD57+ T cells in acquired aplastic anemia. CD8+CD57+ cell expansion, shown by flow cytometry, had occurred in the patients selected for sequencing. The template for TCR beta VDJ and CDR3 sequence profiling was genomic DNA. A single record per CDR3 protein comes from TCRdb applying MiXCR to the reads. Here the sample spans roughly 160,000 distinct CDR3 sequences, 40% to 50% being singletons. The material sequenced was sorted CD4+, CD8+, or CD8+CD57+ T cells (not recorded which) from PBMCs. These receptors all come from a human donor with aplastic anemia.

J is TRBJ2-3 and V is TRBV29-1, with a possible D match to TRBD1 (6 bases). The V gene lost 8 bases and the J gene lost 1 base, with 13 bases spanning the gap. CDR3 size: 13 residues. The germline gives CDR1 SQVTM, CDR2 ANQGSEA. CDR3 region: CSLQGRGTDTQYF. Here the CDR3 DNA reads TGCAGCTTACAGGGAAGGGGCACAGATACGCAGTATTTT.

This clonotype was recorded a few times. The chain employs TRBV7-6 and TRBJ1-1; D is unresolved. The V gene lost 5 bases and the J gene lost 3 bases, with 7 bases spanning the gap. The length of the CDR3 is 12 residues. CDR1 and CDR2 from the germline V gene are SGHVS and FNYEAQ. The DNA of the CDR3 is TGTGCCAGCAGCGCCCATGACACTGAAGCTTTCTTT. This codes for CASSAHDTEAFF.

The CDR3: CASSFDKGAGNTIYF. CDR3 nucleotides: TGTGCCAGCAGCTTCGATAAGGGGGCTGGAAACACCATATATTTT. The chain links TRBV5-4 to TRBJ1-3; tentative D call: TRBD1 (6 bases). V gave up 2 bases and J gave up 2 bases, with 11 bases separating them. Germline V lookup: CDR1 SGHNT, CDR2 YYREEE (reference sequence). The CDR3 covers 15 residues.

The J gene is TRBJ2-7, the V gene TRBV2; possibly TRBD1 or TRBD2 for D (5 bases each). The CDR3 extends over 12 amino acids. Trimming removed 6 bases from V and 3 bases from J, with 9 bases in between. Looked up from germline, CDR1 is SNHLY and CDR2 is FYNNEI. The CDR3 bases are TGTGCCAGCAGGGGGGACGTCTACGAGCAGTACTTC. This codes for CASRGDVYEQYF. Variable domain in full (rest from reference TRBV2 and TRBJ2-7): EPEVTQTPSHQVTQMGQEVILRCVPISNHLYFYWYRQILGQKVEFLVSFYNNEISEKSEIFDDQFSVERPDGSNFTLKIRSTKLEDSAMYFCASRGDVYEQYFGPGTRLTVT.

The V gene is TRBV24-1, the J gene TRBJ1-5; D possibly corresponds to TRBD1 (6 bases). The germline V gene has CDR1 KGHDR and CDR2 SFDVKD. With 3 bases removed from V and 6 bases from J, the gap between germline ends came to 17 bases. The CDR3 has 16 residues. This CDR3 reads CATSDPLTGLGQPQHF. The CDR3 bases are TGTGCCACCAGTGATCCCCTCACAGGGTTGGGTCAGCCCCAGCATTTT.

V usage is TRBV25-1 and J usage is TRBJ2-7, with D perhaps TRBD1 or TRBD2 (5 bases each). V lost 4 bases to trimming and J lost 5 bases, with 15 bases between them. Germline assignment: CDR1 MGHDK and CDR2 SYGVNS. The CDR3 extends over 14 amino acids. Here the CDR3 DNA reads TGTGCCAGCAGTGGAAAAATTTGGGACCACGAGCAGTACTTC. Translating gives CASSGKIWDHEQYF.

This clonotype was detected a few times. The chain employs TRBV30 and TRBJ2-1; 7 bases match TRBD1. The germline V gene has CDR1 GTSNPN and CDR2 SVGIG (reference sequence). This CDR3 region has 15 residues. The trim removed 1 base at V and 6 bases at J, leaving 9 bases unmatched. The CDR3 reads CAWSGGTVESNEQFF. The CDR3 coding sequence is TGTGCCTGGAGTGGAGGGACAGTAGAATCCAATGAGCAGTTCTTC.

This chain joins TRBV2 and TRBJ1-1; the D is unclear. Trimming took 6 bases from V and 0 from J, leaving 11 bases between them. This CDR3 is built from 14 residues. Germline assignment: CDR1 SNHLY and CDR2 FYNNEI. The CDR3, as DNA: TGTGCCAGCAGCTTACAGAGGATGAACACTGAAGCTTTCTTT. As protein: CASSLQRMNTEAFF.

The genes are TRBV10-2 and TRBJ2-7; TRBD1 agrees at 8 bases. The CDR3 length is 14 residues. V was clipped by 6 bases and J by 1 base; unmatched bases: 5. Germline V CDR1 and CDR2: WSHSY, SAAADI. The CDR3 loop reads CASRQTGASYEQYF. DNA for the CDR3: TGCGCCAGCAGGCAGACAGGGGCTTCCTACGAGCAGTACTTC.

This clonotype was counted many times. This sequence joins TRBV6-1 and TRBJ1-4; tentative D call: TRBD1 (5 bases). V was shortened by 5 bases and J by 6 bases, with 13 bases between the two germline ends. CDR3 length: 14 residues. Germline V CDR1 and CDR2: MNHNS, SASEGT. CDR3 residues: CASSSTGGYEKLFF. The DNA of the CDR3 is TGTGCCAGCAGTAGCACCGGGGGGTATGAAAAACTGTTTTTT.

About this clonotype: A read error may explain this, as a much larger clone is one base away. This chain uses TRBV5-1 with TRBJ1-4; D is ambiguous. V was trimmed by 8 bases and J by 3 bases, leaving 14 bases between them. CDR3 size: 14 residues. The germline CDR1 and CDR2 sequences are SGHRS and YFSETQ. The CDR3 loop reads CASSDGNPNEKLFF. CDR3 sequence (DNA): TGCGCCAGTAGTGATGGCAACCCTAATGAAAAACTGTTTTTT.

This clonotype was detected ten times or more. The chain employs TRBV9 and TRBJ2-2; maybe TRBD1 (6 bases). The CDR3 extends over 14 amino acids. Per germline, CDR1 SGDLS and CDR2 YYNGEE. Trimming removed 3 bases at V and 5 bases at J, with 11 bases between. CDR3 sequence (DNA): TGTGCCAGCAGCGCCCTCAGGGGAACCGGGGAGCTGTTTTTT. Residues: CASSALRGTGELFF. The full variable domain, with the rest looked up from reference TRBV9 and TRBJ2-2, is DSGVTQTPKHLITATGQRVTLRCSPRSGDLSVYWYQQSLDQGLQFLIQYYNGEERAKGNILERFSAQQFPDLHSELNLSSLELGDSALYFCASSALRGTGELFFGEGSRLTVL.

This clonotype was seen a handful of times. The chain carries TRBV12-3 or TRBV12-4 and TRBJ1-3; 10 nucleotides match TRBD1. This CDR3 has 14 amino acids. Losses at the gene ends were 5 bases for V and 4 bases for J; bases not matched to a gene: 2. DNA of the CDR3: TGTGCCAGCAGTAGACAGGGGGCGGGAAACACCATATATTTT. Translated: CASSRQGAGNTIYF.